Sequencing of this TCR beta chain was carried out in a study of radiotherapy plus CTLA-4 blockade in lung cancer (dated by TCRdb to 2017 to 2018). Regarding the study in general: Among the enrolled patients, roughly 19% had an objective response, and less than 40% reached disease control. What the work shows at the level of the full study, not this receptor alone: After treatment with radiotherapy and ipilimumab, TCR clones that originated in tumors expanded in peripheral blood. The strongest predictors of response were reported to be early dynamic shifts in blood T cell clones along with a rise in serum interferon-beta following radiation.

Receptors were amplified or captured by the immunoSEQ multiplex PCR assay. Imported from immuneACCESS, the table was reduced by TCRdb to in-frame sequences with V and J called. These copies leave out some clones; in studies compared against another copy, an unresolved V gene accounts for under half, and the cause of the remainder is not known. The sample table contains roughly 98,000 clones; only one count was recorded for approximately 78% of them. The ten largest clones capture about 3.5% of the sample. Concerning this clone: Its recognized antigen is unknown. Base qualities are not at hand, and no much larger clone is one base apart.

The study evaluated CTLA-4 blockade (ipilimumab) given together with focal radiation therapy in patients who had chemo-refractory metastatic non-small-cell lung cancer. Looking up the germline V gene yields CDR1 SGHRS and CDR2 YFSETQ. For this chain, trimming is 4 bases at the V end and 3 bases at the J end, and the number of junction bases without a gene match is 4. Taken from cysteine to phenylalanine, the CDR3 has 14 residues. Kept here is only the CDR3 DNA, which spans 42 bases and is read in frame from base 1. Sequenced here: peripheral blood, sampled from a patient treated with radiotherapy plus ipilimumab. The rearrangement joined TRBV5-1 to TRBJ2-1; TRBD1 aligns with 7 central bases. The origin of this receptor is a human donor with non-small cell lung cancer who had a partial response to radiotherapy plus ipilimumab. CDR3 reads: CASSPGDSYNEQFF. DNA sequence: TGCGCCAGCAGCCCCGGGGACAGCTACAATGAGCAGTTCTTC.